These 24 T cell receptor beta chains were sequenced from one sample in a study of T cells in Graves' hyperthyroidism and ophthalmopathy. Amplified TCR beta CDR3 regions derived from RNA transcripts. HTBI primers were employed in a first-round RT-PCR of the TCR CDR3. A single record per CDR3 protein comes from TCRdb applying MiXCR to the multiplex PCR reads. The sample lists hundreds of thousands of distinct CDR3 sequences, 12% to 15% occurring once. The sequencing input was blood. The receptors shown here come from a woman aged 18-35 years with Graves' hyperthyroidism.

This clonotype was picked up many times. This rearrangement joins TRBV27 to TRBJ2-1; the match to TRBD2 covers 9 bases. CDR1 MNHEY and CDR2 SMNVEV come from the germline V gene (reference sequence). The CDR3 extends over 18 amino acids. Germline trimming cut 2 bases from V and 0 bases from J; bases unmatched to any gene: 8. The CDR3 bases are TGTGCCAGCAGTTTAGCGGGAGGGAGGCTAAGCTCCTACAATGAGCAGTTCTTC. Translating it yields CASSLAGGRLSSYNEQFF.

The chain combines TRBV11-2 with TRBJ2-3; 12 bases agree with TRBD2. With 3 bases clipped from V and 1 base from J, the junction kept 2 bases outside the gene matches. The germline CDR1 and CDR2 sequences are SGHAT and FQNNGV. The CDR3 loop spans 16 amino acids. The chain's CDR3 is CASSLTSGSGTDTQYF. For the CDR3, the DNA is TGTGCCAGCAGCTTGACTAGCGGGAGCGGCACAGATACGCAGTATTTT. The whole variable domain, remainder taken from reference TRBV11-2 and TRBJ2-3, is EAGVAQSPRYKIIEKRQSVAFWCNPISGHATLYWYQQILGQGPKLLIQFQNNGVVDDSQLPKDRFSAERLKGVDSTLKIQPAKLEDSAVYLCASSLTSGSGTDTQYFGPGTRLTVL.

Remarks on this clonotype: An end of the junction differs from the germline gene, which may be a read error. The rearrangement joins TRBV20-1 to TRBJ2-7, with 7 bases that match TRBD1. The CDR3 extends over 13 amino acids. In germline, CDR1 is DFQATT, CDR2 SNEGSKA (reference sequence). The CDR3 sequence is CSVRPGTAYEQYF. CDR3 sequence (DNA): TGCAGTGTTAGACCCGGGACAGCCTACGAGCAGTACTTC.

The V call is TRBV5-4, the J call TRBJ2-1, with D tentatively TRBD1 (6 bases). This CDR3 is 15 amino acids long. The ends were cut back, 4 bases at V and 4 bases at J, with 15 bases in the middle. Germline CDR1 reads SGHNT; CDR2 reads YYREEE (reference sequence). DNA for the CDR3: TGTGCCAGCAGCATTACAGGGACAACTTACAATGAGCAGTTCTTC. It encodes CASSITGTTYNEQFF.

This clonotype has more than one count but fewer than ten. J is TRBJ2-5 and V is TRBV12-3 or TRBV12-4, with TRBD1 identical over 12 bases. After removal of 4 bases from V and 5 bases from J, the junction contained 5 bases not matched to a gene. This CDR3 contains 15 residues. CDR3 in DNA: TGTGCCAGCAGTTATGGGACAGGGGGCGGGGAGACCCAGTACTTC. Its translation is CASSYGTGGGETQYF.

This clonotype was observed a handful of times. One end of the junction fails to match germline, which may point to a read error. The chain recombines TRBV3-1 with TRBJ2-3, with TRBD2 identical over 9 bases. The CDR3 loop spans 17 amino acids. Germline V gives CDR1 LGHDT, CDR2 YNNKEL (reference sequence). This CDR3 is CANSGPLAGLSTDTQYF. The CDR3 DNA sequence: TGTGCCAACAGCGGTCCCCTAGCGGGGCTTAGCACAGATACGCAGTATTTT.

A few counts support this clonotype. This chain links TRBV7-9 with TRBJ1-4, with D perhaps TRBD1 (6 bases). Germline CDR1 reads SEHNR; CDR2 reads FQNEAQ (reference sequence). This CDR3 has 13 residues. V lost 2 bases to trimming and J lost 8 bases, with 9 bases between them. In nucleotides, the CDR3 is TGTGCCAGCAGCTTAAGGACAGACGAAAAACTGTTTTTT. This gives the protein CASSLRTDEKLFF.

At least ten counts were recorded for this clonotype. V gene TRBV4-3 combines with J gene TRBJ1-2; D perhaps matches TRBD1 (6 bases). Germline V gene lookup returns CDR1 LGHNA and CDR2 YSLEER. Trimming removed 1 base from V and 7 bases from J, with 13 bases in between. The CDR3 consists of 14 residues. CDR3 DNA: TGCGCCAGCAGCCAAGGAAGGGGGGAACCTGGCTACACCTTC. This codes for CASSQGRGEPGYTF.

This clonotype has ten or more counts. The chain combines TRBV7-9 with TRBJ2-1; D may be TRBD2 (7 bases). The CDR3 covers 15 residues. Germline CDR1 and CDR2: SEHNR and FQNEAQ (reference sequence). The V end was cut by 0 bases, the J end by 7 bases, with 13 bases between. CDR3 in DNA: TGTGCCAGCAGCTTAGCTTCGGGGGGCAAGAATGAGCAGTTCTTC. This codes for CASSLASGGKNEQFF. The entire variable domain, with the rest obtained from reference TRBV7-9 and TRBJ2-1, is as follows: DTGVSQNPRHKITKRGQNVTFRCDPISEHNRLYWYRQTLGQGPEFLTYFQNEAQLEKSRLLSDRFSAERPKGSFSTLEIQRTEQGDSAMYLCASSLASGGKNEQFFGPGTRLTVL.

This clonotype was counted ten times or more. V and J are TRBV18 and TRBJ2-7; D uncertain. The germline V and J ends were trimmed by 4 bases and 5 bases, with 12 bases remaining between them. CDR3 length equals 13 residues. The germline gives CDR1 KGHSH, CDR2 LQKENI. The CDR3 nucleotides are TGTGCCAGCTCACAAAGAGCAATGGACGAGCAGTACTTC. It translates to CASSQRAMDEQYF.

The chain carries TRBV7-9 and TRBJ2-7; 8 bases match TRBD2. CDR1 and CDR2 (germline): SEHNR, FQNEAQ (reference sequence). The CDR3 is made up of 17 amino acids. The V and J ends lost 5 bases and 4 bases, in that order; junction bases with no gene match: 16. CDR3 in DNA: TGTGCCAGCAGCCGCTCTCCCCAACTAGCGGCTCAATACGAGCAGTACTTC. Protein: CASSRSPQLAAQYEQYF.

This clonotype has ten or more counts. The genes are TRBV9 and TRBJ1-5; D uncertain. Germline-derived CDR1 and CDR2 are SGDLS and YYNGEE. Trimming cost V 0 bases and J 4 bases, with 5 bases left between them. The CDR3 covers 13 residues. The CDR3 sequence: CASSVGSNQPQHF. The CDR3 DNA is TGTGCCAGCAGCGTAGGCTCGAATCAGCCCCAGCATTTT.

The chain employs TRBV28 and TRBJ1-2; D may be TRBD1 (6 bases). Trimming took 5 bases from V and 8 from J, leaving 21 bases between them. Germline V CDR1 and CDR2: MDHEN, SYDVKM. This CDR3 has 15 amino acids. This chain's CDR3 is CASSVYKGVALGYTF. The CDR3 DNA reads as TGTGCCAGCAGTGTTTATAAGGGGGTGGCGTTAGGCTACACCTTC.

This clonotype was observed a handful of times. The chain has TRBV20-1 and TRBJ1-6; 9 bases fit TRBD1. CDR1 and CDR2 from the germline V gene are DFQATT and SNEGSKA (reference sequence). The CDR3 covers 14 residues. The ends lost 6 bases at V and 7 bases at J; junction bases unmatched: 7. The CDR3 is CSAVQGAENSPLHF. In nucleotides, the CDR3 is TGCAGTGCAGTACAGGGGGCCGAAAATTCACCCCTCCACTTT.

This clonotype was counted at least ten times. This chain connects TRBV28 to TRBJ2-5; TRBD2 agrees at 7 bases. There are 15 residues in the CDR3. Trimming took 8 bases from V and 7 from J; bases not matched to a gene: 16. CDR1 is MDHEN, CDR2 SYDVKM, per germline. The CDR3 loop reads CASSLWEGPRATQYF. CDR3 DNA: TGTGCCAGCTCACTGTGGGAGGGTCCAAGGGCGACCCAGTACTTC.

This chain joins TRBV5-1 and TRBJ1-6; D unresolved. CDR3 length equals 13 residues. V was pared by 0 bases and J by 7 bases, with 5 bases between. The V gene's germline CDR1 is SGHRS and CDR2 YFSETQ. In nucleotides, the CDR3 is TGCGCCAGCAGCTTGGGATGGAATTCACCCCTCCACTTT. It specifies CASSLGWNSPLHF. The full variable domain, in which reference TRBV5-1 and TRBJ1-6 provide the parts outside the CDR3, is KAGVTQTPRYLIKTRGQQVTLSCSPISGHRSVSWYQQTPGQGLQFLFEYFSETQRNKGNFPGRFSGRQFSNSRSEMNVSTLELGDSALYLCASSLGWNSPLHFGNGTRLTVT.

Ten or more counts support this clonotype. The chain is built from TRBV5-1 and TRBJ1-2; 8 nucleotides line up with TRBD1. Germline CDR1 reads SGHRS; CDR2 reads YFSETQ. This CDR3 spans 16 amino acids. With V trimmed by 0 bases and J by 0 bases, 4 bases remained unmatched. The CDR3 sequence: CASSLGQGTPNYGYTF. The CDR3 coding sequence is TGCGCCAGCAGCTTGGGACAGGGGACTCCTAACTATGGCTACACCTTC.

This clonotype was seen many times. The gene calls are TRBV28 and TRBJ2-3, with D unclear. The V end lost 6 bases, the J end lost 6 bases, and 10 bases lay between the germline ends. Germline lookup yields CDR1 MDHEN and CDR2 SYDVKM. This CDR3 region has 12 residues. The CDR3 loop is CASSYRSDTQYF. CDR3 bases: TGTGCCAGCAGCTACAGATCGGATACGCAGTATTTT.

This clonotype was seen repeatedly, ten times or more. V and J are TRBV10-3 and TRBJ2-7; TRBD1 agrees at 8 bases. This CDR3 spans 15 amino acids. Trimming took 3 bases from V and 3 from J; bases not matched to a gene: 7. CDR1 is ENHRY and CDR2 is SYGVKD in the germline V gene. The CDR3 DNA reads TGTGCCATCAGTGACCCGGGACAGGCCTACTACGAGCAGTACTTC. Protein sequence: CAISDPGQAYYEQYF.

Only a few counts were recorded for this clonotype. The chain couples TRBV6-1 to TRBJ1-3; D ambiguous. V lost 5 bases and J 3 bases, leaving 14 bases between the germline ends. Germline-derived CDR1 and CDR2 are MNHNS and SASEGT. CDR3 size: 15 residues. CDR3 sequence reads: CASSLTGDFGNTIYF. Written as DNA, the CDR3 is TGTGCCAGCAGTCTTACCGGGGATTTTGGAAACACCATATATTTT.

Ten or more counts support this clonotype. The chain carries TRBV18 and TRBJ2-1; the D is unclear. The length of the CDR3 is 15 residues. CDR1 and CDR2 from the germline V gene are KGHSH and LQKENI. V was shortened by 6 bases and J by 0 bases, with 12 bases between the two germline ends. CDR3 region: CASSPSESSYNEQFF. CDR3 nucleotide sequence: TGTGCCAGCTCCCCAAGCGAGAGCTCCTACAATGAGCAGTTCTTC.

The chain links TRBV6-1 to TRBJ2-2, with D perhaps matching TRBD1 (5 bases). The V gene's germline CDR1 is MNHNS and CDR2 SASEGT. The CDR3 sequence is 16 residues long. V lost 5 bases to trimming and J lost 5 bases, with 18 bases between them. The CDR3 sequence is CASSYLTATFTGELFF. The CDR3 coding sequence is TGTGCCAGCAGTTATTTGACAGCGACCTTTACCGGGGAGCTGTTTTTT.

The chain couples TRBV29-1 to TRBJ2-7; D may be TRBD2 (5 bases). The CDR3 is 15 residues long. Germline V CDR1 and CDR2: SQVTM, ANQGSEA. Trimming took off 3 bases at V and 0 bases at J, with 15 bases between the two ends. CDR3 in amino acids: CSVDGLAKGSYEQYF. The CDR3 DNA follows: TGCAGCGTTGATGGTCTAGCTAAGGGCTCCTACGAGCAGTACTTC.

The sample holds a few counts of this clonotype. The gene calls are TRBV18 and TRBJ1-2; D possibly corresponds to TRBD1 (5 bases). The CDR3 is 15 residues long. Germline V gene lookup returns CDR1 KGHSH and CDR2 LQKENI. Trimming shortened V by 2 bases and J by 4 bases, and 14 bases separated the two germline ends. CDR3 residues: CASSPRDRTIYGYTF. CDR3 DNA sequence: TGTGCCAGCTCACCAAGAGACAGAACAATCTATGGCTACACCTTC.